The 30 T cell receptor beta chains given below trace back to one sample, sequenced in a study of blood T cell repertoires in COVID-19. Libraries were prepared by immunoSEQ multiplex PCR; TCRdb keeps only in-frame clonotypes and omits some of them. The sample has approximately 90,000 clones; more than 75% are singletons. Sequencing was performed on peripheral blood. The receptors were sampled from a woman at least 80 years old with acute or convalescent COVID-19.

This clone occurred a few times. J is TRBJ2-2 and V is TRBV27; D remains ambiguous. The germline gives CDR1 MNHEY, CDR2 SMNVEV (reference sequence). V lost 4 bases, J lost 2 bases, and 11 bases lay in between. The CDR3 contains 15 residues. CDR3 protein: CASSYEGENTGELFF. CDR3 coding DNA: TGTGCCAGCAGTTATGAAGGAGAAAACACCGGGGAGCTGTTTTTT.

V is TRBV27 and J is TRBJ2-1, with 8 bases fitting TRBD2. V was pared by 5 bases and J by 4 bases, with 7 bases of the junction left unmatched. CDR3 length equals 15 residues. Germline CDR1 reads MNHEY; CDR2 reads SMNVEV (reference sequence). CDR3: CASSPGRASYNEQFF. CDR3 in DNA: TGTGCCAGCAGTCCCGGGAGGGCCTCGTACAATGAGCAGTTCTTC.

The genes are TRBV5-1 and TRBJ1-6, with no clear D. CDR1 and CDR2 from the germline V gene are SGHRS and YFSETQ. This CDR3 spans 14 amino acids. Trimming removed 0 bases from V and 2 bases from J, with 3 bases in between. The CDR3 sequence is CASSLGTYNSPLHF. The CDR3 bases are TGCGCCAGCAGCTTGGGTACCTATAATTCACCCCTCCACTTT.

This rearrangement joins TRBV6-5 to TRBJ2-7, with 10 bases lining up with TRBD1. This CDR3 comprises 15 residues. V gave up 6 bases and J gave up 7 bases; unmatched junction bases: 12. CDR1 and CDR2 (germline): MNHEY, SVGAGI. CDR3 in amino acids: CASRQPGTGDREQYF. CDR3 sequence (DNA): TGTGCCAGCAGACAACCCGGGACAGGGGACAGAGAGCAGTACTTC.

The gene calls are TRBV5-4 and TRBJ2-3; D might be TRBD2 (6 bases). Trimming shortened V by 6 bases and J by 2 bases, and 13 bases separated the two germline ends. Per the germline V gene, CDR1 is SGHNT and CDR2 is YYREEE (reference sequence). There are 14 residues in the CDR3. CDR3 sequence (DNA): TGTGCCAGCAACCCCGCGGGGCCCACAGATACGCAGTATTTT. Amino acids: CASNPAGPTDTQYF.

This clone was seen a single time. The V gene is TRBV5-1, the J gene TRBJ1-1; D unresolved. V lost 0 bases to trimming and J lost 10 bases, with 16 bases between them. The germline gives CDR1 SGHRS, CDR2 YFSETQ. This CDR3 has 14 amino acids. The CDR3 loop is CASSLESAGTSAFF. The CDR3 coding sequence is TGCGCCAGCAGCTTGGAATCCGCGGGTACGTCAGCTTTCTTT.

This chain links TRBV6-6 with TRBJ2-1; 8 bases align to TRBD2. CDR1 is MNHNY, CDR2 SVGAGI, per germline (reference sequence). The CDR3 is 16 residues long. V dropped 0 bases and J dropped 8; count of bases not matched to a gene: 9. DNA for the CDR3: TGTGCCAGCAGTTACTCTAAGAGCGGGAGTCTGTATGAGCAGTTCTTC. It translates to CASSYSKSGSLYEQFF.

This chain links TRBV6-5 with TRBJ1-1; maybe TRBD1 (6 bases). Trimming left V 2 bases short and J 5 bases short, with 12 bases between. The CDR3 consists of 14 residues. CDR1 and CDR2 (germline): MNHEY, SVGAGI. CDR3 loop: CASSYREQGTEAFF. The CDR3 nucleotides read TGTGCCAGCAGTTACCGCGAACAGGGTACTGAAGCTTTCTTT.

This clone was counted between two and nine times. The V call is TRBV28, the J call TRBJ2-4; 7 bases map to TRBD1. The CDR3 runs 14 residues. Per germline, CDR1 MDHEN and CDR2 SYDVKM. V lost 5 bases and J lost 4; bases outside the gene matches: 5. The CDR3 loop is CASSPGTAKNIQYF. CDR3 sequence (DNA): TGTGCCAGCAGTCCAGGGACAGCAAAAAACATTCAGTACTTC.

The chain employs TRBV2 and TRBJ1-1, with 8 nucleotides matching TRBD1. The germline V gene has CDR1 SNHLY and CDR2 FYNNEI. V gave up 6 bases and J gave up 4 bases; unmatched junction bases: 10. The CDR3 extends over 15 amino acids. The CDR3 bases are TGTGCCAGCAGCCCAGATCAGGGGGCTCGCACTGAAGCTTTCTTT. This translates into CASSPDQGARTEAFF.

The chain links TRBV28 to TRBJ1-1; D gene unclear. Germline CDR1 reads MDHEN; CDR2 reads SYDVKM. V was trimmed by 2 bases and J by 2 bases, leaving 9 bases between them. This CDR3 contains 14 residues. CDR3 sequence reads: CASSLDRVNTEAFF. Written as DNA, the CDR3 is TGTGCCAGCAGTTTAGATCGGGTTAACACTGAAGCTTTCTTT.

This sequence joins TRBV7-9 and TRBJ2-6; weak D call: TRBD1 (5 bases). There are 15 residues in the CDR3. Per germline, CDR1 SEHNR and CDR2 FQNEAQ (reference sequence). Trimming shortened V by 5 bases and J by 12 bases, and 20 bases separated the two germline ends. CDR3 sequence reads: CASSAQGSSVSVLTF. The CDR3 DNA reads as TGTGCCAGCAGCGCCCAGGGCTCCTCCGTATCCGTCCTGACTTTC. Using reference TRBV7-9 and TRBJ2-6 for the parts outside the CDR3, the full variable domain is DTGVSQNPRHKITKRGQNVTFRCDPISEHNRLYWYRQTLGQGPEFLTYFQNEAQLEKSRLLSDRFSAERPKGSFSTLEIQRTEQGDSAMYLCASSAQGSSVSVLTFGAGSRLTVL.

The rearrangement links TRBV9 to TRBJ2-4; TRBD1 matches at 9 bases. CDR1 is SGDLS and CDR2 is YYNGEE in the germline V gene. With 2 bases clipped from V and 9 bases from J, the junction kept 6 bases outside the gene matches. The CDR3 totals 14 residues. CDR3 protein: CASSVGDRDGIQYF. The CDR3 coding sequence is TGTGCCAGCAGCGTTGGGGACAGGGATGGCATTCAGTACTTC.

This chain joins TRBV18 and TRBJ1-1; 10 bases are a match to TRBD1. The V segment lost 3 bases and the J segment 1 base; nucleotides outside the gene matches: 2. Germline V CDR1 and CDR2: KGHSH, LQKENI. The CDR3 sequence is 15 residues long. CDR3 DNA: TGTGCCAGCTCACCGACAGGGGGCTCGAACACTGAAGCTTTCTTT. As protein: CASSPTGGSNTEAFF.

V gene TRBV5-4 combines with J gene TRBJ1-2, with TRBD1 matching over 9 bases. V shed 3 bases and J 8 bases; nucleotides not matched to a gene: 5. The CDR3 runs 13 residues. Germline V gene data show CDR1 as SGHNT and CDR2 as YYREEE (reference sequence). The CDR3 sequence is CASSSQGAGGYTF. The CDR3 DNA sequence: TGTGCCAGCAGCTCACAGGGGGCGGGGGGCTACACCTTC.

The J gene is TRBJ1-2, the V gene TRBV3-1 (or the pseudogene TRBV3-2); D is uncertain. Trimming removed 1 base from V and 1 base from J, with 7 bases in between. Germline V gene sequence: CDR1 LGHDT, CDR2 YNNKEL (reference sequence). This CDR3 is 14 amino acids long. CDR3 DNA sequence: TGTGCCAGCAGCCAAGTAAACAGTAACTATGGCTACACCTTC. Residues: CASSQVNSNYGYTF.

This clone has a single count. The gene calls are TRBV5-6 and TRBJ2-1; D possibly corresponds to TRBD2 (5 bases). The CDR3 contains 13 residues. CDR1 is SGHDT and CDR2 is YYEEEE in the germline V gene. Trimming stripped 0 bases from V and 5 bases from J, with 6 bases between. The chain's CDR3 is CASSLGLNNEQFF. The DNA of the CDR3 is TGTGCCAGCAGCTTGGGACTAAACAATGAGCAGTTCTTC.

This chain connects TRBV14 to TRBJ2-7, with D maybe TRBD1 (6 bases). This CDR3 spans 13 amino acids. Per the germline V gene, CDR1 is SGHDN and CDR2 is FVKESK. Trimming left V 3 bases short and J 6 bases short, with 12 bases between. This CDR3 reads CASSQGRGTEQYF. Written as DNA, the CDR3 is TGTGCCAGCAGCCAGGGCAGGGGAACCGAGCAGTACTTC.

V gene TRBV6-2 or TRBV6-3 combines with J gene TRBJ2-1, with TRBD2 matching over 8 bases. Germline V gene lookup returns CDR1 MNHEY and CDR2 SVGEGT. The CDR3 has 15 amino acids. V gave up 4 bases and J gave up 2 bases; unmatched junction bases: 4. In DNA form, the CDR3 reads TGTGCCAGCAGTTCGGGGGGGCCCCCCTACAATGAGCAGTTCTTC. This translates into CASSSGGPPYNEQFF.

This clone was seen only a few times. As DNA, the CDR3 is TGTGCCAGCAGTGCGATCAGCGGCCAAGGTTACGAGCAGTACTTC. Translated, it gives CASSAISGQGYEQYF. The chain has TRBV2 and TRBJ2-7, with a weak D call TRBD2 (5 bases). The CDR3 runs 15 residues. V gave up 4 bases and J gave up 4 bases, with 17 bases separating them. CDR1 SNHLY and CDR2 FYNNEI come from the germline V gene. Filled out from reference TRBV2 and TRBJ2-7, the complete variable domain reads EPEVTQTPSHQVTQMGQEVILRCVPISNHLYFYWYRQILGQKVEFLVSFYNNEISEKSEIFDDQFSVERPDGSNFTLKIRSTKLEDSAMYFCASSAISGQGYEQYFGPGTRLTVT.

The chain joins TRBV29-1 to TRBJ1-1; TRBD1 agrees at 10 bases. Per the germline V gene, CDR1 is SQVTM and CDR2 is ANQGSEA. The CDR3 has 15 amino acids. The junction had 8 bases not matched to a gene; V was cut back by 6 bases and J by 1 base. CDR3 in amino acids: CSVLSGTGANTEAFF. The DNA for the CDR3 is TGCAGCGTCCTTTCCGGGACAGGGGCGAACACTGAAGCTTTCTTT.

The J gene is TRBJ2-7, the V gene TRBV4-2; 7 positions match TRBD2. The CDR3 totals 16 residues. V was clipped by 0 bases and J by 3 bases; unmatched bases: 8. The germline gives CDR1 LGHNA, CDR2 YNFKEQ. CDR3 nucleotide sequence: TGTGCCAGCAGCCAAGACGACGCGACTAGCAACTACGAGCAGTACTTC. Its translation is CASSQDDATSNYEQYF.

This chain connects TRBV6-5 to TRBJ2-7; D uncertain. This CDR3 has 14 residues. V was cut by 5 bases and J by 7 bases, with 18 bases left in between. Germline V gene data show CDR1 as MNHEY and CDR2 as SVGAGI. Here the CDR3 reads CASSPPGTTWEQYF. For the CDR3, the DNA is TGTGCCAGCAGTCCCCCTGGTACCACTTGGGAGCAGTACTTC.

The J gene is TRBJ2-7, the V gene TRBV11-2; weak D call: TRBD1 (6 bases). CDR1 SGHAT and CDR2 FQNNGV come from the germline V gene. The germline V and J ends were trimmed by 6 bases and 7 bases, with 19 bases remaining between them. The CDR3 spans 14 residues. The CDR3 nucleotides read TGTGCCAGCAGGGACAGCCCGGGTGTCGCTGAGCAGTACTTC. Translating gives CASRDSPGVAEQYF.

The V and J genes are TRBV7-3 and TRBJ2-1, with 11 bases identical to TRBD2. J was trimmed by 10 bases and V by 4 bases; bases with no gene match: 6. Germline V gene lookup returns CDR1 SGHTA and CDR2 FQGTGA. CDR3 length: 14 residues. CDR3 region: CASSSQVAGGEQFF. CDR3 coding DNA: TGTGCCAGCAGCTCCCAGGTAGCGGGGGGGGAGCAGTTCTTC.

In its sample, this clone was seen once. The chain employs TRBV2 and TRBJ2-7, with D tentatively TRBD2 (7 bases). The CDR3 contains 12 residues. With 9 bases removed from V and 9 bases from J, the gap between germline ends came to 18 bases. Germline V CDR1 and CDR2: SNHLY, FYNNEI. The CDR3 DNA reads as TGTGCCAGTCATCCGGGGGGCGCGGGGCAGTACTTC. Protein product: CASHPGGAGQYF.

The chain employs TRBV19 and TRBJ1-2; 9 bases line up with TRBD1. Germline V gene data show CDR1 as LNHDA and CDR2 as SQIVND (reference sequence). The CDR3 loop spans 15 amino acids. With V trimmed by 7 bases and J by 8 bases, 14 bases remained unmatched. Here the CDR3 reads CASMKGQGRSNGYTF. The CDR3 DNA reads TGTGCCAGTATGAAAGGACAGGGGCGATCTAACGGCTACACCTTC.

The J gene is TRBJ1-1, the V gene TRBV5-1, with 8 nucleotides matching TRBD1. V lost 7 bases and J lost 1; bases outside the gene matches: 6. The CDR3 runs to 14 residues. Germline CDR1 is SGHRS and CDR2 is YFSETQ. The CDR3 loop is CASARTGSNTEAFF. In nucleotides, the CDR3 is TGCGCCAGCGCTCGGACAGGGTCGAACACTGAAGCTTTCTTT.

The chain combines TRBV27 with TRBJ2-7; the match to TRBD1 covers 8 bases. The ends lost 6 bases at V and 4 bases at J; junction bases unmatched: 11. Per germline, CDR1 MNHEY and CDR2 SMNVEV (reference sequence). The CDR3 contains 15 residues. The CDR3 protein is CASSPTGTGTYEQYF. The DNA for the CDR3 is TGTGCCAGCAGCCCAACCGGGACAGGTACATACGAGCAGTACTTC.

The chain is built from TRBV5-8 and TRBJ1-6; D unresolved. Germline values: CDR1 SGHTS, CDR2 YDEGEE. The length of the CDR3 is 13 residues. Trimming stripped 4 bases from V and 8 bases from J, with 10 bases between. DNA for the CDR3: TGTGCCAGCAGCCCAGATCTTCATTCACCCCTCCACTTT. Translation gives CASSPDLHSPLHF. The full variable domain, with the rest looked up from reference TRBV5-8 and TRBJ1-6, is EAGVTQSPTHLIKTRGQQATLRCSPISGHTSVYWYQQALGLGLQFLLWYDEGEERNRGNFPPRFSGRQFPNYSSELNVNALELEDSALYLCASSPDLHSPLHFGNGTRLTVT.